This TCR beta chain derives from a study of cytomegalovirus exposure and HLA in healthy donors. General study findings and limits: Indistinguishable V segments, including TRBV6-2 and TRBV6-3, were excluded.

This clone was counted a few times. Its antigen is not known. The CDR3 runs to 19 residues. J was trimmed by 2 bases and V by 0 bases; bases with no gene match: 13. CDR1 and CDR2 (germline): LGHNA, YNFKEQ. The study ran its PCR with 60 Vbeta and 13 Jbeta primers. Repertoires were generated with immunoSEQ multiplex PCR, while TCRdb's copy carries only in-frame clones and drops some. The sample holds some 190,000 clones; roughly 9.5% are singletons and the top ten take approximately 1.3%. The sequencing input was PBMCs. This receptor was obtained from a woman between 25 and 40 years old in good health and CMV-seropositive. V usage is TRBV4-2 and J usage is TRBJ2-5; 9 nucleotides align to TRBD2. CDR3 in DNA: TGTGCCAGCAGCCAAGACCCTAGCGGGAAGCTGATAGGACAAGAGACCCAGTACTTC. Translated: CASSQDPSGKLIGQETQYF.